The 25 T cell receptor beta chains given below trace back to one sample, sequenced in a study of T cells in Graves' hyperthyroidism and ophthalmopathy. There were TCR beta CDR3 regions amplified from RNA transcripts. With the HTBI primer set, the TCR CDR3 went through a first round of RT-PCR. TCRdb analysed the multiplex PCR reads with MiXCR anew, one entry per CDR3 protein. The sample consists of 610,000 or so distinct CDR3 sequences, 46% of them appearing once. The sequenced sample was peripheral blood or thyroid tissue (not recorded which). These receptors were obtained from a woman in her late teens or twenties with Graves' hyperthyroidism.

This clonotype has at least ten counts. The rearrangement uses TRBV10-3 and TRBJ2-6, with D tentatively TRBD2 (5 bases). The V end was cut by 6 bases, the J end by 3 bases, with 12 bases between. Per germline, CDR1 ENHRY and CDR2 SYGVKD. This CDR3 region has 15 residues. CDR3 loop: CAISARELGANVLTF. The CDR3 DNA follows: TGTGCCATCAGCGCACGGGAACTTGGGGCCAACGTCCTGACTTTC.

CDR3 nucleotide sequence: TGTGCCACCAGCACCTCAGCCGGGGGGAGCGGCACAGATGTGCAGTATTTT. It specifies CATSTSAGGSGTDVQYF. The V and J genes are TRBV15 and TRBJ2-3; 7 bases line up with TRBD2. The CDR3 contains 17 residues. Germline CDR1 LNHNV, CDR2 YYDKDF (reference sequence). J lost 11 bases, V lost 4 bases, and 21 bases had no gene match.

The chain recombines TRBV7-9 with TRBJ1-3; 8 bases match TRBD1. The CDR3 length is 15 residues. Per germline, CDR1 SEHNR and CDR2 FQNEAQ (reference sequence). The V gene end was trimmed by 5 bases and the J gene end by 3 bases; junction bases not matched to a gene: 6. The CDR3 region has the DNA TGTGCCAGCAGCCAGGCAGGGGGCTATGGAAACACCATATATTTT. Encoded protein: CASSQAGGYGNTIYF.

This clonotype was picked up many times. V is TRBV29-1 and J is TRBJ2-6; no clear D. The V end lost 3 bases, the J end lost 0 bases, and 9 bases lay between the germline ends. CDR1 SQVTM and CDR2 ANQGSEA come from the germline V gene. This CDR3 has 15 residues. The CDR3 spells CSVEAQASGANVLTF. The CDR3 bases are TGCAGCGTTGAGGCTCAGGCCTCTGGGGCCAACGTCCTGACTTTC.

This clonotype has only a few counts. J is TRBJ2-4 and V is TRBV7-3, with a tentative D call TRBD1 (6 bases). Germline V gives CDR1 SGHTA, CDR2 FQGTGA. The ends were cut back, 3 bases at V and 9 bases at J, with 18 bases in the middle. The CDR3 is 15 amino acids. CDR3: CASSLTTGGFGIQYF. The CDR3 DNA reads as TGTGCCAGCAGCTTGACGACAGGCGGGTTCGGCATTCAGTACTTC.

Here the CDR3 reads CASSPLIGLDTGELFF. The CDR3 coding sequence is TGTGCCAGCTCACCACTTATCGGTTTGGACACCGGGGAGCTGTTTTTT. The gene calls are TRBV7-3 and TRBJ2-2; D gene unclear. The germline V and J ends were trimmed by 8 bases and 3 bases, with 19 bases remaining between them. The CDR3 is 16 residues long. Per germline, CDR1 SGHTA and CDR2 FQGTGA.

This clonotype was counted ten times or more. This sequence joins TRBV20-1 and TRBJ1-2, with D hard to call. CDR3 size: 12 residues. V lost 5 bases, J lost 7 bases, and 14 bases lay in between. CDR1 and CDR2 (germline): DFQATT, SNEGSKA (reference sequence). CDR3 coding DNA: TGCAGTGCTCCTCGGAGGGAAGCTGGCTACACCTTC. Protein: CSAPRREAGYTF.

This clonotype was recorded many times. CDR3 amino acids: CASSVITGQDYGYTF. In DNA form, the CDR3 reads TGTGCCAGCAGCGTAATAACAGGGCAGGACTATGGCTACACCTTC. This chain connects TRBV9 to TRBJ1-2; TRBD1 is a possible D gene (6 bases). Deletions cut 1 base from V and 3 bases from J, with 13 bases between. Germline CDR1 is SGDLS and CDR2 is YYNGEE. There are 15 residues in the CDR3.

A word on this clonotype: Because it lacks the conserved phenylalanine or tryptophan at the end, this CDR3 is likely a read error. No DNA is shown, since the ends of the CDR3 on it are uncertain; the CDR3 is the one TCRdb lists. This rearrangement joins TRBV12-3 or TRBV12-4 to TRBJ2-6. Ends included, the CDR3 has 8 residues. CDR3 amino acids: CASSLKTS.

The chain employs TRBV24-1 and TRBJ2-3, with a weak D call TRBD1 (6 bases). The germline CDR1 and CDR2 sequences are KGHDR and SFDVKD. The V and J ends lost 0 bases and 5 bases respectively, with 8 bases between them. The CDR3 loop spans 14 amino acids. CDR3 protein: CATSDLSRGDTQYF. CDR3 bases: TGTGCCACCAGTGATTTGAGCAGGGGAGATACGCAGTATTTT.

The CDR3 DNA sequence: TGTGCCACCAGCAGAGATCCGATAGGGTTTAGCTCCTACAATGAGCAGTTCTTC. Its translation is CATSRDPIGFSSYNEQFF. The chain recombines TRBV15 with TRBJ2-1; D uncertain. V was cut by 0 bases and J by 0 bases, with 15 bases left in between. This CDR3 region has 18 residues. The germline V gene has CDR1 LNHNV and CDR2 YYDKDF (reference sequence).

This rearrangement joins TRBV10-3 to TRBJ1-1; D is possibly TRBD1 (6 bases). This CDR3 comprises 15 residues. Germline values: CDR1 ENHRY, CDR2 SYGVKD. V was trimmed by 10 bases and J by 5 bases, leaving 23 bases between them. This CDR3 reads CASSSSGAEGTEAFF. CDR3 nucleotide sequence: TGTGCCAGCAGCTCGTCAGGGGCCGAAGGGACTGAAGCTTTCTTT.

This clonotype was seen many times. The V gene is TRBV6-1, the J gene TRBJ2-7; TRBD1 or TRBD2 may be the D gene (5 bases each). V lost 7 bases to trimming and J lost 6 bases, with 19 bases between them. The CDR3 has 14 amino acids. The germline gives CDR1 MNHNS, CDR2 SASEGT. CDR3 amino acids: CASTSGRVPSEQYF. CDR3 sequence (DNA): TGTGCCAGCACTTCGGGACGGGTTCCTTCCGAGCAGTACTTC.

About this clonotype: This clone may be a read error of a much larger clone one base away. Lacking the conserved final phenylalanine or tryptophan, this CDR3 likely reflects a read error. V is TRBV7-2 and J is TRBJ1-2; TRBD1 agrees at 8 bases. Germline V lookup: CDR1 SGHTA, CDR2 FQGNSA. This CDR3 has 16 amino acids. V shed 5 bases, J shed 3 bases, and the junction held 11 bases outside the gene matches. In DNA, the CDR3 is TGTGCCAGCAGCCGGGGTGGGACAGGAGTAGACTATGGCTACACCCTC. The encoded protein is CASSRGGTGVDYGYTL.

This clonotype was picked up a small number of times. V usage is TRBV6-5 and J usage is TRBJ2-2; D perhaps matches TRBD2 (7 bases). Germline CDR1 is MNHEY and CDR2 is SVGAGI. The V end lost 10 bases, the J end lost 0 bases, and 15 bases lay between the germline ends. The CDR3 consists of 15 residues. The CDR3 here is CANWGGATNTGELFF. Here the CDR3 DNA reads TGTGCCAACTGGGGGGGGGCCACGAACACCGGGGAGCTGTTTTTT.

Concerning this clonotype: The conserved final phenylalanine or tryptophan is absent from the CDR3, which likely points to a read error. The limits of the CDR3 on the DNA are not certain, so only TCRdb's listed CDR3 is given. The J gene is TRBJ2-2, the V gene TRBV7-8; the D call in the table, TRBD1, was not verified against the DNA. Germline V gene data show CDR1 as SGHVS and CDR2 as FQNEAQ. The CDR3 is 12 amino acids long, termini counted. CDR3 region: CASSLAPRSGLY.

This chain uses TRBV7-2 with TRBJ2-7; D is possibly TRBD1 (6 bases). Germline CDR1 SGHTA, CDR2 FQGNSA. Trimming removed 2 bases from V and 3 bases from J, with 11 bases in between. There are 14 residues in the CDR3. The CDR3 region has the DNA TGTGCCAGCAGCTTAACAGGGTCTTTCTACGAGCAGTACTTC. Translating it yields CASSLTGSFYEQYF.

This clonotype was detected ten times or more. This CDR3 is CSVDGRGDRALNYGYTF. As DNA, the CDR3 is TGCAGCGTTGACGGAAGGGGGGACAGGGCGCTTAACTATGGCTACACCTTC. This chain uses TRBV29-1 with TRBJ1-2; TRBD1 agrees at 9 bases. CDR1 is SQVTM, CDR2 ANQGSEA, per germline. V was clipped by 3 bases and J by 1 base; unmatched bases: 12. The CDR3 length is 17 residues.

This chain links TRBV7-3 with TRBJ1-4; TRBD1 is a possible D gene (5 bases). CDR1 and CDR2 (germline): SGHTA, FQGTGA. The V and J ends lost 6 bases and 0 bases respectively, with 23 bases between them. CDR3 length: 19 residues. DNA of the CDR3: TGTGCCAGCAGTTTACAGGCTAGCGGTGAAGCTGCAACTAATGAAAAACTGTTTTTT. This gives the protein CASSLQASGEAATNEKLFF.

This clonotype showed up just a few times. A junction boundary mismatches the germline segment, possibly from a read error. The J gene is TRBJ2-1, the V gene TRBV24-1; 10 nucleotides match TRBD2. Germline CDR1 reads KGHDR; CDR2 reads SFDVKD. The CDR3 extends over 17 amino acids. The DNA of the CDR3 is TGTGCCATCAGTGATAACGGGCTAGCGGGAGCCTACAATGAGCAGTTCTTC. This encodes CAISDNGLAGAYNEQFF.

This clonotype was seen repeatedly, ten times or more. The chain recombines TRBV9 with TRBJ2-7; 8 bases match TRBD1. The CDR3 length is 15 residues. The trim removed 3 bases at V and 3 bases at J, leaving 8 bases unmatched. CDR1 is SGDLS, CDR2 YYNGEE, per germline. DNA of the CDR3: TGTGCCAGCAGCGCACAGGACAGGGCCGACTACGAGCAGTACTTC. Residues: CASSAQDRADYEQYF.

This chain links TRBV29-1 with TRBJ2-7; D remains ambiguous. Germline V gene lookup returns CDR1 SQVTM and CDR2 ANQGSEA. This CDR3 is 13 amino acids long. V lost 4 bases to trimming and J lost 4 bases, with 14 bases between them. In nucleotides, the CDR3 is TGCAGCGTTGCCAGCAGCCCCGGTTACGAGCAGTACTTC. This codes for CSVASSPGYEQYF.

The chain is built from TRBV5-1 and TRBJ2-3; 11 nucleotides match TRBD2. This CDR3 is built from 16 residues. V lost 4 bases and J lost 0; bases outside the gene matches: 4. Germline loops: CDR1 SGHRS, CDR2 YFSETQ. DNA for the CDR3: TGCGCCAGCAGCCTCCGGACTAGCGGGAGCACAGATACGCAGTATTTT. This gives the protein CASSLRTSGSTDTQYF. The whole variable domain, filled in from reference TRBV5-1 and TRBJ2-3, reads KAGVTQTPRYLIKTRGQQVTLSCSPISGHRSVSWYQQTPGQGLQFLFEYFSETQRNKGNFPGRFSGRQFSNSRSEMNVSTLELGDSALYLCASSLRTSGSTDTQYFGPGTRLTVL.

This clonotype was counted many times. The chain carries TRBV12-3 or TRBV12-4 and TRBJ2-2; TRBD2 might be the D (6 bases). Deletions cut 4 bases from V and 5 bases from J, with 17 bases between. The CDR3 length is 16 residues. The CDR3 DNA is TGTGCCAGCAGTTCCACGCGGGATGGGGGGACCGGGGAGCTGTTTTTT. Protein sequence: CASSSTRDGGTGELFF.

The chain uses TRBV15 and TRBJ1-3; 7 bases agree with TRBD1. CDR3 length: 15 amino acids. Germline V gene sequence: CDR1 LNHNV, CDR2 YYDKDF (reference sequence). V shed 3 bases and J 2 bases; nucleotides not matched to a gene: 4. The CDR3 reads CATSSPTGTGNTIYF. The CDR3 DNA sequence: TGTGCCACCAGCAGTCCGACAGGGACTGGAAACACCATATATTTT.